This T cell receptor (beta chain) was documented in a study of cytomegalovirus exposure and HLA in healthy donors. This clone was counted a few times. In the PCR, 60 Vbeta and 13 Jbeta primers were used. Using immunoSEQ multiplex PCR, the repertoire was profiled, and TCRdb retains in-frame clones only, with some absent. The sample comprises around 120,000 clones, roughly 14% of which are singletons, and 1.9% rests with the top ten. The CDR3 consists of 15 residues. V gave up 4 bases and J gave up 4 bases, with 15 bases separating them. From germline, CDR1 is LGHNA and CDR2 YNFKEQ. The rearrangement links TRBV4-2 to TRBJ2-3; maybe TRBD2 (6 bases). This clonotype was sampled from a woman under 30 in good health and CMV-seronegative. The material sequenced was PBMCs. The CDR3: CASSRLGTAPDTQYF. The CDR3 coding sequence is TGTGCCAGCAGCCGGCTCGGGACTGCACCAGATACGCAGTATTTT.